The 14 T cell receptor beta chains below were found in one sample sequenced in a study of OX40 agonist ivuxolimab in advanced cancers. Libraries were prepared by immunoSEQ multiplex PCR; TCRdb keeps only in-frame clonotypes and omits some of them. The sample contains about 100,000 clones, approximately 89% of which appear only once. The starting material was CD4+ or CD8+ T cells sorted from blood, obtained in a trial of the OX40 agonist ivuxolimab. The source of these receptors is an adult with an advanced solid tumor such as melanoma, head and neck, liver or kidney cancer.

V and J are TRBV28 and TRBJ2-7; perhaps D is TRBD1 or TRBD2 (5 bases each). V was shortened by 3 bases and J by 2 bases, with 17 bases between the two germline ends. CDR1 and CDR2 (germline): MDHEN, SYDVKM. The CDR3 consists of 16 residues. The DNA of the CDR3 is TGTGCCAGCAGTTTGCCGGGGCTCGATGGAGCCTACGAGCAGTACTTC. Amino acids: CASSLPGLDGAYEQYF.

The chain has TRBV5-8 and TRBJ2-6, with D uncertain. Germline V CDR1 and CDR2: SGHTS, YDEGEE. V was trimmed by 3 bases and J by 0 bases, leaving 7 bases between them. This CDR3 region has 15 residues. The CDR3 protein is CASSSQNSGANVLTF. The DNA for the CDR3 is TGTGCCAGCAGCTCGCAAAACTCTGGGGCCAACGTCCTGACTTTC.

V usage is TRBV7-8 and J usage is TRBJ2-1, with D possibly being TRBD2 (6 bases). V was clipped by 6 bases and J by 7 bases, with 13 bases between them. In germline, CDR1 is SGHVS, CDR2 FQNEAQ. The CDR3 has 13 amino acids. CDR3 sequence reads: CASRPTRRNEQFF. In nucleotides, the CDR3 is TGTGCCAGCAGACCGACTAGAAGGAATGAGCAGTTCTTC.

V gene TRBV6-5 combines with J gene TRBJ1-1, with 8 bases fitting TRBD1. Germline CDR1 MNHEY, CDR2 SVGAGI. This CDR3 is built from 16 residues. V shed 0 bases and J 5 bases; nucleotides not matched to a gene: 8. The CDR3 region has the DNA TGTGCCAGCAGTTACTCGCAGGGGGCGCGGGTAACTGAAGCTTTCTTT. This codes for CASSYSQGARVTEAFF.

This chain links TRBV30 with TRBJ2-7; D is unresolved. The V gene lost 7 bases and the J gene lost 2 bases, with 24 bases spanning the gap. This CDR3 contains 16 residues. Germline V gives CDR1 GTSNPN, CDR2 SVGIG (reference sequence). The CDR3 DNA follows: TGTGCCTCACACGGGCCCGGTATCGTTAGCCCCTACGAGCAGTACTTC. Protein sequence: CASHGPGIVSPYEQYF.

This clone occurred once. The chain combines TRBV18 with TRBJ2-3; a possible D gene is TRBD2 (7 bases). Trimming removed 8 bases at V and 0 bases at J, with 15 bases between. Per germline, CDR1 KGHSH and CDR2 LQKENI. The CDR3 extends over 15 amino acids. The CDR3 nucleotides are TGTGCCAGCCGGGGGGCTTCCTCTAGCACAGATACGCAGTATTTT. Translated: CASRGASSSTDTQYF.

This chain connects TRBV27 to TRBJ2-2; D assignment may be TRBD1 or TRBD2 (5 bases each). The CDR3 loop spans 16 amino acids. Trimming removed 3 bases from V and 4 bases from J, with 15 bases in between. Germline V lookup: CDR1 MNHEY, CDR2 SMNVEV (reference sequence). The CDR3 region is CASSFYRGSSTGELFF. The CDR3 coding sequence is TGTGCCAGCAGTTTTTACCGGGGCAGCAGCACCGGGGAGCTGTTTTTT.

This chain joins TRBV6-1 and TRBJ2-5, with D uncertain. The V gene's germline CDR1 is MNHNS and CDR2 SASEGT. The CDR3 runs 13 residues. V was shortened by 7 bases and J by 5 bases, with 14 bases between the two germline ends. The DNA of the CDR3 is TGTGCCAGCATCCTGTATGGGCGGGAGACCCAGTACTTC. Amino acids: CASILYGRETQYF.

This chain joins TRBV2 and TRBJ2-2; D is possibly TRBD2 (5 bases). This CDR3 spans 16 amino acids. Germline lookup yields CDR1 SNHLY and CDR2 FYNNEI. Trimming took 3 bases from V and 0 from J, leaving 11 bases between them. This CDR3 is CASSEPAAANTGELFF. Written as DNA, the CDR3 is TGTGCCAGCAGTGAGCCAGCGGCAGCGAACACCGGGGAGCTGTTTTTT.

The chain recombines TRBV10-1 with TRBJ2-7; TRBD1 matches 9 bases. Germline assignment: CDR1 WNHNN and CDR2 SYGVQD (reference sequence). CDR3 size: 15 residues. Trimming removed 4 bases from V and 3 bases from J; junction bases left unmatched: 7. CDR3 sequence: CASSAQGTGFYEQYF. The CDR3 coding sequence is TGCGCCAGCAGTGCCCAAGGGACAGGGTTCTACGAGCAGTACTTC.

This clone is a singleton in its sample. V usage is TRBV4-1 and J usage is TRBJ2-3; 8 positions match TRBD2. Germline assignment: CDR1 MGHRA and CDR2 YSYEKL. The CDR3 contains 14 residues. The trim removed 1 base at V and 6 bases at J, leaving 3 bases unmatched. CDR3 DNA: TGCGCCAGCAGCCAAGTTAGCGGGATCGATACGCAGTATTTT. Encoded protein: CASSQVSGIDTQYF.

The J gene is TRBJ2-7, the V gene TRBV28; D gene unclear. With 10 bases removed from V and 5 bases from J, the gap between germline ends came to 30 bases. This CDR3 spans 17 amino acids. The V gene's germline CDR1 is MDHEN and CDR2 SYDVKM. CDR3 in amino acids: CATLPLGPTPLPHEQYF. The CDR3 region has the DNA TGTGCCACCCTACCCCTAGGCCCCACGCCCCTACCCCACGAGCAGTACTTC.

The CDR3 nucleotides read TGCAGCGTTTGGGGTGGGGGGGATCAGCCCCAGCATTTT. Its translation: CSVWGGGDQPQHF. The V gene is TRBV29-1, the J gene TRBJ1-5; maybe TRBD1 (5 bases). Germline lookup yields CDR1 SQVTM and CDR2 ANQGSEA. The CDR3 length is 13 residues. The V and J ends lost 5 bases and 5 bases respectively, with 13 bases between them.

The CDR3 loop is CASSSTPTSYGYTF. In nucleotides, the CDR3 is TGTGCCAGCAGCTCCACTCCAACCAGCTATGGCTACACCTTC. The V gene is TRBV7-2, the J gene TRBJ1-2, with D unclear. The V gene lost 4 bases and the J gene lost 4 bases, with 13 bases spanning the gap. Looked up from germline, CDR1 is SGHTA and CDR2 is FQGNSA. The length of the CDR3 is 14 residues.